This T cell receptor beta chain is drawn from a study of cytomegalovirus exposure and HLA in healthy donors. Sequencing was performed with immunoSEQ multiplex PCR; in TCRdb, only in-frame clones are kept and a portion is missing. The sample has 150,000 to 180,000 clones, 70% to 90% seen once. This CDR3 has 13 residues. V lost 4 bases and J lost 6; bases outside the gene matches: 4. The germline V gene encodes CDR1 SQVTM and CDR2 ANQGSEA. The chain couples TRBV29-1 to TRBJ1-1; 11 nucleotides line up with TRBD1. Sequenced: PBMCs. The receptor was derived from a man younger than 35 in good health and CMV-seropositive. The CDR3 spells CSVAGQGAAEAFF. CDR3 nucleotide sequence: TGCAGCGTTGCTGGACAGGGGGCGGCTGAAGCTTTCTTT.